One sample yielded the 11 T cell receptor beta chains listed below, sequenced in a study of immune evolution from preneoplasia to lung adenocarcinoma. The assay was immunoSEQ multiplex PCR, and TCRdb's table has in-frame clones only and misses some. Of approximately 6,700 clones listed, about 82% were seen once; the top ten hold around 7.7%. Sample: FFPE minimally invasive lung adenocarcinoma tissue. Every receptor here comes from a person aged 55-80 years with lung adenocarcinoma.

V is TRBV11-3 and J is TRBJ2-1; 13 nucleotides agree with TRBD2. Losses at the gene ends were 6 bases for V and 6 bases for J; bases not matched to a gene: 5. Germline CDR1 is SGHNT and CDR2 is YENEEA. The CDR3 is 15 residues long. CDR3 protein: CASSLGLAGVNEQFF. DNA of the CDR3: TGTGCCAGCAGTCTAGGACTAGCGGGGGTCAATGAGCAGTTCTTC.

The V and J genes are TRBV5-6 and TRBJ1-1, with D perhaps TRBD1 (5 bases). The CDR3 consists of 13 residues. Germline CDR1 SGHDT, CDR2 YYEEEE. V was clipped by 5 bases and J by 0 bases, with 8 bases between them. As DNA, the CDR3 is TGTGCCAGCAGGGGACGGATGAACACTGAAGCTTTCTTT. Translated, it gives CASRGRMNTEAFF.

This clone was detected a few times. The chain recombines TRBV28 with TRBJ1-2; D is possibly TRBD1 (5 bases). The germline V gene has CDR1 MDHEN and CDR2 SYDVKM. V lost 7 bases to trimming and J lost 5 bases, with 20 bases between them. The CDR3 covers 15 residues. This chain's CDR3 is CASTGGRVKRYGYTF. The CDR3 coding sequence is TGTGCCAGCACGGGGGGTCGGGTAAAAAGGTATGGCTACACCTTC.

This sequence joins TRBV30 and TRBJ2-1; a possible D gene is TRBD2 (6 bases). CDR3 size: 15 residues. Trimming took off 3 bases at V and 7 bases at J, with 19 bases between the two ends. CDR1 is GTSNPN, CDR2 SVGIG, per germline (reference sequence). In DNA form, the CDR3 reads TGTGCCTGGAGCAGAAGCGGGCCTCCTGGTAATGAGCAGTTCTTC. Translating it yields CAWSRSGPPGNEQFF.

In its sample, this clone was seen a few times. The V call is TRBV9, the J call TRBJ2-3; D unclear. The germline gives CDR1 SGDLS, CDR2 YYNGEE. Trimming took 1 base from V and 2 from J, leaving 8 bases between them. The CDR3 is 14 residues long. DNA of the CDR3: TGTGCCAGCAGCGTAAGTGGCAACACAGATACGCAGTATTTT. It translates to CASSVSGNTDTQYF. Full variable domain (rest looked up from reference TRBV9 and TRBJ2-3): DSGVTQTPKHLITATGQRVTLRCSPRSGDLSVYWYQQSLDQGLQFLIQYYNGEERAKGNILERFSAQQFPDLHSELNLSSLELGDSALYFCASSVSGNTDTQYFGPGTRLTVL.

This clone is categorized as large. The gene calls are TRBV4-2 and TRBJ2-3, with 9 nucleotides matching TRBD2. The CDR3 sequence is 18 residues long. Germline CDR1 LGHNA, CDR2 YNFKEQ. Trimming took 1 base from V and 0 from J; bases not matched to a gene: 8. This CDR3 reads CASSQGPTSGPSTDTQYF. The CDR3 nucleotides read TGTGCCAGCAGCCAAGGTCCGACTAGCGGTCCTAGCACAGATACGCAGTATTTT.

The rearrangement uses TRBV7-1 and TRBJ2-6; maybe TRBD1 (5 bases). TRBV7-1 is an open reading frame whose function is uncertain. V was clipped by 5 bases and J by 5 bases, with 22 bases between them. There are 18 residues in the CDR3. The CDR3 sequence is CASSENRRGQSRANVLTF. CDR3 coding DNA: TGTGCCAGCAGCGAAAATCGACGAGGACAAAGTCGGGCCAACGTCCTGACTTTC.

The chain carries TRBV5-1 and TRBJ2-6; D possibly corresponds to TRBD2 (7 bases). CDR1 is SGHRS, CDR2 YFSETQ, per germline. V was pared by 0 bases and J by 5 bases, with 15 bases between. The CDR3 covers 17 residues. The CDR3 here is CASSLGSAGARANVLTF. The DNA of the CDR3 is TGCGCCAGCAGCTTGGGAAGTGCGGGGGCTAGGGCCAACGTCCTGACTTTC.

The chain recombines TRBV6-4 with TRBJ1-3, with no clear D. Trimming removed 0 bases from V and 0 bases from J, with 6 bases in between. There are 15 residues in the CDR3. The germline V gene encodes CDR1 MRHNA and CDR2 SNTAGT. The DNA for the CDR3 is TGTGCCAGCAGTGACTCTGGAACCTCTGGAAACACCATATATTTT. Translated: CASSDSGTSGNTIYF.

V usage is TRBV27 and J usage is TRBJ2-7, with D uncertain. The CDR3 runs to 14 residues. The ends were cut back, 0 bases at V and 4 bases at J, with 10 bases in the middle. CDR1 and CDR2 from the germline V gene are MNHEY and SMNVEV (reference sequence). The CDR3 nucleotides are TGTGCCAGCAGTTTATCGCCCTTTAGTTACGAGCAGTACTTC. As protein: CASSLSPFSYEQYF.

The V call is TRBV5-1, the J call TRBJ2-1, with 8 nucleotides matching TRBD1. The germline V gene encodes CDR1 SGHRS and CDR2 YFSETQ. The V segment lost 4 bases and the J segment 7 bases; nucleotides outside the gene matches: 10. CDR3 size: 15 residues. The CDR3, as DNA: TGCGCCAGCAGCCGTGAGACAGGGGTTGCGAATGAGCAGTTCTTC. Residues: CASSRETGVANEQFF.